This record looks at one TCR beta chain sequence and its context. This clonotype showed up many times. No antigen is known for it. Qualities for individual bases were not recorded, and no much larger clone is one base off. The TCR beta CDR3 regions were amplified from the RNA transcripts. The TCR CDR3 was subjected to a first round of RT-PCR using the HTBI primer set and the Qiagen OneStep RT-PCR kit. Libraries were constructed in a second round of multiplex PCR, after which size selection and purification were performed. Paired-end sequencing of the libraries was performed with 100 bp reads on an Illumina HiSeq2000. Under the source paper's analysis protocol: SOAPnuke was used to process the raw data, removing reads that contained adapters or uncalled bases, had a mean Phred below 15, or lacked an exact match to the constant primer or identifier. COPE v1.2.5 was used to merge high-quality paired reads, and clonotypes were defined as unique nucleotide sequences. Clonotypes were aligned to IMGT TRBV, TRBD and TRBJ reference segments using MiTCR v1.1. Analysis was restricted to V-J combinations with a frequency above 0.0001, which covered 98% to 99.2% of repertoires. The TCS score was defined as F50 (clonal expansion) divided by E x V (chaos), with BLOSUM62-based TCRdist calculated between CDR3 peptides within each V-J. Welch's t-statistics and random forest reduced fewer than 550 V-J features to 10 to 15, which were used in a naive Bayes classifier (R e1071). TCRdb trimmed public reads at Q25 via fastp, called clones via MiXCR and kept in-frame beta chains. Rows are unified per CDR3 protein, each entry keeping the most common DNA and genes. The V and J calls, along with clone size, are taken from TCRdb and not from the paper's own processing. The table for this sample lists around 440,000 distinct CDR3 sequences; roughly 14% of them were counted only once. 7.5% to 8% of the sample goes to the ten largest clones.

The data originate from a study of T cells in Graves' hyperthyroidism and ophthalmopathy (dated by TCRdb to about 2019). As for the study more broadly: Peripheral blood was sampled at the time of initial diagnosis, prior to any treatment. After sampling, hyperthyroidism patients received methimazole starting at 30 mg daily, and ophthalmopathy patients received high-dose intravenous methylprednisolone. Whether ophthalmopathy could be predicted prospectively was tested in an independent validation cohort made up of under 20 hyperthyroidism patients plus 17 patients who later progressed to ophthalmopathy. According to the paper, TCR Vbeta CDR3 sequencing was carried out on some 130 peripheral blood samples, which came from 40 to 45 ophthalmopathy, 80 or so hyperthyroidism and 17 progressor patients. A discovery cohort of fewer than 110 patients, approximately 44 with Graves' ophthalmopathy and approximately 57 with stable Graves' hyperthyroidism, was used to find distinguishing TCR V-J signatures. Thyroid tissue and blood T-cell repertoires from about six Graves' hyperthyroidism patients were also compared in the study. The approximately 90 discovery patients were divided at random into training and test sets in a 7:3 ratio.

Stable Graves' hyperthyroidism was defined as no progression to ophthalmopathy during 18 months of follow-up. Hyperthyroidism patients were newly diagnosed, with disease duration under 2 months, and aged 18 to 65 years. The study excluded patients with uncontrolled infections, other autoimmune diseases, pregnancy or lactation. Clinical symptoms, serum thyroxine and TRAb, thyroid ultrasound, and orbital computed tomography formed the basis for the diagnoses. Ficoll-Paque density gradient centrifugation was used to isolate PBMCs from 9.5 to 10 ml of fresh peripheral blood. Total RNA was extracted with Trizol reagent, and quality was checked on an Agilent 2100 Bioanalyzer. Study-level results and caveats: Ophthalmopathy was separated from stable hyperthyroidism by a 13 V-J signature model, with 85% to 90% sensitivity and 81% to 83% specificity obtained in cross-validation and 80%/75% obtained in testing. No statistical method was used to fix the sample size in advance, and group allocation was not hidden from the investigators. Most expanded thyroid clonotypes (frequency above 0.001) were also detected in blood, suggesting blood repertoires may reflect thyroid immune responses. In validation, progression to ophthalmopathy was predicted by the model with 65% to 71% sensitivity and 72.22% specificity, a median of roughly six months before onset.

Trimming costs V 5 bases and J 4 bases, and their ends lie 12 bases apart. Sequences GTSNPN (CDR1) and SVGIG (CDR2) are obtained from the germline V gene (reference sequence). The CDR3 covers 13 residues, taking in both the cysteine and the phenylalanine. Only CDR3 DNA remains: 39 bases, in frame from the first base. Sequences were obtained from blood. The chain is assembled from TRBV30 and TRBJ1-5; D gene: possibly TRBD1, on 5 matching bases. This receptor was identified in a woman aged 18-35 years with Graves' hyperthyroidism. CDR3 reads: CAWSGHNNQPQHF. The base sequence is TGTGCCTGGTCTGGACATAATAATCAGCCCCAGCATTTT.